This T cell receptor beta chain is from a study of CD8 T cells in Susac syndrome. The CDR3 totals 13 residues. Trimming removed 1 base at V and 3 bases at J, with 7 bases between. Germline loops: CDR1 GTSNPN, CDR2 SVGIG (reference sequence). After extraction with the RNeasy kit, roughly 0.45 to 1 ug of the RNA was reverse transcribed using random hexamers. Amplification of TCR beta CDR3 spanned 54 Vbeta and 13 Jbeta via immunoSEQ multiplex PCR. TCRdb reprocessed the immunoSEQ multiplex PCR reads with MiXCR, giving one entry per CDR3 protein. Of 200,000 to 250,000 distinct CDR3 sequences in the sample, approximately 94% were seen once.

This clonotype was sampled from a human donor with Susac syndrome. Sequencing was performed on CD4+ T cells from PBMCs. The rearrangement uses TRBV30 and TRBJ1-5; D not resolved. The CDR3 loop is CAWSEEDNQPQHF. The CDR3 coding sequence is TGTGCCTGGAGTGAGGAGGACAATCAGCCCCAGCATTTT.